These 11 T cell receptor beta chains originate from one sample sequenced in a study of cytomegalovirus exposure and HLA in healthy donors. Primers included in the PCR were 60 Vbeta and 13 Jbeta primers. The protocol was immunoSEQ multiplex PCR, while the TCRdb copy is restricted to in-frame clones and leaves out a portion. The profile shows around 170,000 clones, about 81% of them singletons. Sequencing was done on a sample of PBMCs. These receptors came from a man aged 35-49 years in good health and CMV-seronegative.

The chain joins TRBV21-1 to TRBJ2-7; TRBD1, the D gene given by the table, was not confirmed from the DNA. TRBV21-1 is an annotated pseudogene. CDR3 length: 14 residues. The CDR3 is CASSKDRGPYEQYF. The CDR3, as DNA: TGTGCCAGCAGCAAAGACAGGGGGCCATACGAGCAGTACTTC.

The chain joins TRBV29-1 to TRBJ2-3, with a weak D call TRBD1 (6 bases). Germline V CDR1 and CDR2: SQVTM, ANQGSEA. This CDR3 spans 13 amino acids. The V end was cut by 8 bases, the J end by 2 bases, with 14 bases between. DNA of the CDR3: TGCAGCCCCGTGGACAGAGCCACAGATACGCAGTATTTT. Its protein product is CSPVDRATDTQYF.

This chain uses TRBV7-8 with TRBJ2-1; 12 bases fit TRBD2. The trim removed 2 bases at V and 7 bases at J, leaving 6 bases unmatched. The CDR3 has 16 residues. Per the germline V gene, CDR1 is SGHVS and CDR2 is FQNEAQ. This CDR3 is CASSLRSLAGGNEQFF. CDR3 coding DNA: TGTGCCAGCAGCTTAAGATCCCTAGCGGGAGGGAATGAGCAGTTCTTC.

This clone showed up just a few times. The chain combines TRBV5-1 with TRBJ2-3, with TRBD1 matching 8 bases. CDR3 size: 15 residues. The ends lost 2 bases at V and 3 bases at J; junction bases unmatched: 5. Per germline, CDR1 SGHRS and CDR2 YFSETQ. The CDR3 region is CASSFRQGQTDTQYF. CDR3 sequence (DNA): TGCGCCAGCAGCTTCCGACAGGGGCAGACAGATACGCAGTATTTT. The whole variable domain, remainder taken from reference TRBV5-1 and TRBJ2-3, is KAGVTQTPRYLIKTRGQQVTLSCSPISGHRSVSWYQQTPGQGLQFLFEYFSETQRNKGNFPGRFSGRQFSNSRSEMNVSTLELGDSALYLCASSFRQGQTDTQYFGPGTRLTVL.

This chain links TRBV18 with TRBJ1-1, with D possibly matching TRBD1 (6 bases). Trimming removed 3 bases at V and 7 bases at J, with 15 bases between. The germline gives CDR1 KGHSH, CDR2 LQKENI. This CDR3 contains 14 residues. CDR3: CASSPWTEIGEAFF. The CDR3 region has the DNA TGTGCCAGCTCACCTTGGACAGAAATCGGTGAAGCTTTCTTT.

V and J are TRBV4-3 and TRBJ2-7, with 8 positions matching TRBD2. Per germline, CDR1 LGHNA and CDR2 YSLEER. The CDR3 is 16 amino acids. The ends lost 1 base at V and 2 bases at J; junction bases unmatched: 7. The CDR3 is CASSQVAAGVTYEQYF. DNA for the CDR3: TGCGCCAGCAGCCAAGTGGCAGCGGGGGTGACCTACGAGCAGTACTTC.

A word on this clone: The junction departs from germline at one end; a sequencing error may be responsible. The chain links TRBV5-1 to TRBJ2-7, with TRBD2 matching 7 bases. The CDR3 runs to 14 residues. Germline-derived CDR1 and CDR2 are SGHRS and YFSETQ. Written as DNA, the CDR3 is TGCGCCAGCAGCCCGACAGCGGGGTCCTGCGAGCAGTACTTC. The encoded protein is CASSPTAGSCEQYF.

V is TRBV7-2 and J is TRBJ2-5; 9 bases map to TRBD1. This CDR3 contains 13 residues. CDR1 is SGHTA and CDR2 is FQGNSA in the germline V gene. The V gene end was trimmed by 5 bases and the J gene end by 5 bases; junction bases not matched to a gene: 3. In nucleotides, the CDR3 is TGTGCCAGCAGCCGGGACAGGGTTGAGACCCAGTACTTC. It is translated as CASSRDRVETQYF.

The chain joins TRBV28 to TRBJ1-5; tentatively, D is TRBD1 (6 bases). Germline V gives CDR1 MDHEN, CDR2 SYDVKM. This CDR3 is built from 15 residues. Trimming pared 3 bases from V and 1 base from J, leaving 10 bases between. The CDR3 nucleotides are TGTGCCAGCAGTTTCCGGGACAAAAGCAATCAGCCCCAGCATTTT. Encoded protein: CASSFRDKSNQPQHF.

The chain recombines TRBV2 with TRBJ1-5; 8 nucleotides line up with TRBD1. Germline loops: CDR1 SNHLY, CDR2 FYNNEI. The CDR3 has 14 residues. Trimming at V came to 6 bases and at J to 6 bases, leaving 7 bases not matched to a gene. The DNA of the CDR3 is TGTGCCAGCAGACAAGACAGGGGAGGTCAGCCCCAGCATTTT. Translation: CASRQDRGGQPQHF.

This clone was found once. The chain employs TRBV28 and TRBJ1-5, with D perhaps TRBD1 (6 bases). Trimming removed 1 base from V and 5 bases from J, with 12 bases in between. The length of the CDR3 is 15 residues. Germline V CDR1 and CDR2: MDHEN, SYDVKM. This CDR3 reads CASSLLRGAYQPQHF. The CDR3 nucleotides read TGTGCCAGCAGTTTATTACGGGGGGCCTATCAGCCCCAGCATTTT. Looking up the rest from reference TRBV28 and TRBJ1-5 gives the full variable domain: DVKVTQSSRYLVKRTGEKVFLECVQDMDHENMFWYRQDPGLGLRLIYFSYDVKMKEKGDIPEGYSVSREKKERFSLILESASTNQTSMYLCASSLLRGAYQPQHFGDGTRLSIL.